The clone carrying this TCR beta chain is categorized as medium-sized. Its specificity is unknown. Profiled with immunoSEQ multiplex PCR; TCRdb holds only in-frame clones, not every one. The profile shows about 15,000 clones, approximately 58% of them singletons. This sample stems from a study of cytotoxic CD8 clonotypes in ibrutinib-treated CLL. General study results and limits: Age-matched healthy donor levels were exceeded by baseline clonality, which tracked circulating CD8+ T-cell counts.

Genomic DNA in a quantity of about 2.1 micrograms was derived from cryopreserved PBMCs for TCR beta libraries. Sequences were derived from PBMCs, sampled before ibrutinib treatment. This clonotype was obtained from a human donor with chronic lymphocytic leukemia.

CDR3: CARGLAGPYEQYF. The CDR3 nucleotides are TGTGCCAGGGGGCTAGCGGGACCCTACGAGCAGTACTTC. The gene calls are TRBV2 and TRBJ2-7; TRBD2 matches 9 bases. The junction had 5 bases not matched to a gene; V was cut back by 9 bases and J by 2 bases. Germline-derived CDR1 and CDR2 are SNHLY and FYNNEI. This CDR3 spans 13 amino acids.